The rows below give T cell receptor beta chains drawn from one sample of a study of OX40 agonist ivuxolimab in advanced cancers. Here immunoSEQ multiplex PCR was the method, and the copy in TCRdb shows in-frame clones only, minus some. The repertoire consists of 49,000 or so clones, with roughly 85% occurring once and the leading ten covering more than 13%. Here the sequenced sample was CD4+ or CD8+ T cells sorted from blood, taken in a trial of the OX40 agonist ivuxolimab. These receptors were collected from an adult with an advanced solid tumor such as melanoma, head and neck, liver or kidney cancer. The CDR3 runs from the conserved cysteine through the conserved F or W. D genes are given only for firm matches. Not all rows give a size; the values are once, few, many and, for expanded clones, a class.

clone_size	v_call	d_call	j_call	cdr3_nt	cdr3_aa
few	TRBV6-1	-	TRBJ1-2	TGTGCCAGCAGTGATACGGGGGAGTACCATGGCTACACCTTC	CASSDTGEYHGYTF
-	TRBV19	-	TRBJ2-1	TGTGCCAGTAGTTCGGGATGGGGTGAGCAGTTCTTC	CASSSGWGEQFF
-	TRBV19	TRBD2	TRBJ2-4	TGTGCCAGTACCGCCCTAGCGGGAGCTTCCTTAGCCAAAAACATTCAGTACTTC	CASTALAGASLAKNIQYF
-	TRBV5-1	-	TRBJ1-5	TGCGCCAGCAGCTTCGGAGGGCAGGGTCAGCCCCAGCATTTT	CASSFGGQGQPQHF
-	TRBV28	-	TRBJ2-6	TGTGCCAGCAGTTTAGGGCAGATTGGGGCCAACGTCCTGACTTTC	CASSLGQIGANVLTF
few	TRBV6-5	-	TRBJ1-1	TGTGCCATCGGGCAGTATAAGACTGAAGCTTTCTTT	CAIGQYKTEAFF
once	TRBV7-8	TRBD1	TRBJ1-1	TGTGCCAGCAGCTTAGCGCAGGGGGCCGCTGAAGCTTTCTTT	CASSLAQGAAEAFF
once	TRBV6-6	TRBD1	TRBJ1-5	TGTGCCAGCAGTAAAGACAGGGGGCTTCAGCCCCAGCATTTT	CASSKDRGLQPQHF
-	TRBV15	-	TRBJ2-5	TGTGCCACCAGCAGAGAAAGGGGGTTCCAAGAGACCCAGTACTTC	CATSRERGFQETQYF
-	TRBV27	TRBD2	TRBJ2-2	TGTGCCAGCAGTTCTGGACTAGCGGCCGTGGAGCTGTTTTTT	CASSSGLAAVELFF
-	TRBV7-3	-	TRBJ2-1	TGTGCCAGCAGCTTCCCCGGGCAGTCTTTGGGGGAGCAGTTCTTC	CASSFPGQSLGEQFF
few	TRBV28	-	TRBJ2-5	TGTGCCAGCAGTTTATATGAGGGGGGCGAGACCCAGTACTTC	CASSLYEGGETQYF
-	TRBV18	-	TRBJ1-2	TGTGCCAGCTCACGGGACACGTACTATGGCTACACCTTC	CASSRDTYYGYTF
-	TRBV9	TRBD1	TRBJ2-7	TGTGCCAGCAGCCCCGAGTCCTACGACAGGGGTTTTTGGGAGCAGTACTTC	CASSPESYDRGFWEQYF
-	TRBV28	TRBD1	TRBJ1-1	TGTGCCAGCGGACAGACAGGGCAGGCCTTCTTGCTCACTGAAGCTTTCTTT	CASGQTGQAFLLTEAFF
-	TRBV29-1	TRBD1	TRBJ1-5	TGCAGCGTTAAGACAGGGAGTAGCAATCAGCCCCAGCATTTT	CSVKTGSSNQPQHF
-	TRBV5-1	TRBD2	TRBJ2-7	TGCGCCAGGACTAGCGGGAGGGCCGTCTACGAGCAGTACTTC	CARTSGRAVYEQYF
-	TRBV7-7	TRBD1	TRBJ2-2	TGTGCTAGCAGCCTCCGACAGGGGAGCTACGCCGGGGAGCTGTTTTTT	CASSLRQGSYAGELFF
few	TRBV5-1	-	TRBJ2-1	TGCGCCAGCAGCTTGACCAGGGTCAATGAGCAGTTCTTC	CASSLTRVNEQFF
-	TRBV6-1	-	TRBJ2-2	TGTGCCAGCAGCTTTAATGTGGTCACCGGGGAGCTGTTTTTT	CASSFNVVTGELFF
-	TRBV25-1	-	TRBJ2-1	TGTGCTACGGCGGGACGGAGTGAGCAGTTCTTC	CATAGRSEQFF
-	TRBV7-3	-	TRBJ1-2	TGTGCCAGCAGCAAGACACTAGGACAGTTGGACTATGGCTACACCTTC	CASSKTLGQLDYGYTF
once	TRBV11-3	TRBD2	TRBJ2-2	TGTGCCAGCAGCTTAGATCAACTAGCGGGAGGATCCACCGGGGAGCTGTTTTTT	CASSLDQLAGGSTGELFF
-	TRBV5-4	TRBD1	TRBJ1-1	TGTGCCAGCAGCCCAGGACAGGAAAACACTGAAGCTTTCTTT	CASSPGQENTEAFF
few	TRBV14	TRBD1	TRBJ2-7	TGTGCCAGCAGTGGGGGACAGACCTACGAGCAGTACTTC	CASSGGQTYEQYF
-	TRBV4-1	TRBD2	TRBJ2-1	TGCGCCAGCAGCCAATGGACTAGCGGGAGTCATGAGCAGTTCTTC	CASSQWTSGSHEQFF